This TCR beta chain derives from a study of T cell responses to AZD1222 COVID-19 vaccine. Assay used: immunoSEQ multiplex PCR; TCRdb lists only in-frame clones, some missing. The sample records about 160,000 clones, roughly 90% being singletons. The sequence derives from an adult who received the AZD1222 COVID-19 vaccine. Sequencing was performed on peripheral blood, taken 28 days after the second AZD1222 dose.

The CDR3 sequence: CASSPPNYGYTF. In nucleotides, the CDR3 is TGTGCCAGCTCACCCCCTAACTATGGCTACACCTTC. The rearrangement uses TRBV18 and TRBJ1-2; D not resolved. From germline, CDR1 is KGHSH and CDR2 LQKENI. The CDR3 is 12 residues long. The V end was cut by 3 bases, the J end by 0 bases, with 2 bases between.